The 26 T cell receptor beta chains listed next were all sequenced from one sample in a study of vaccination effects on CD4 cells after COVID-19. The antigens of these receptors remain unknown. Pools of viral peptides were used by the ViraFEST assay to expand antigen-specific CD4+ T cells ahead of sequencing. Once cultured for about 9 days, the cells underwent separation to obtain CD4+ T cells. The study found no prior SARS-CoV-2 infection in the vaccine recipients, who tested negative for nucleocapsid antibodies. Profiled with immunoSEQ multiplex PCR; TCRdb holds only in-frame clones, not every one. Of 74,000 or so clones listed, 80% were seen once; the top ten hold 9% to 15%. This specimen was CD4+ T cells from PBMCs cultured with SARS-CoV-2 spike peptides, taken before COVID-19 vaccination. All receptors come from a human donor who received a COVID-19 vaccine.

This rearrangement joins TRBV5-1 to TRBJ1-3; D uncertain. V was cut by 3 bases and J by 0 bases, with 10 bases left in between. Germline V gene data show CDR1 as SGHRS and CDR2 as YFSETQ. The CDR3 runs to 15 residues. The CDR3 loop is CASSYGGSSGNTIYF. The CDR3 nucleotides read TGCGCCAGCAGCTACGGAGGAAGCTCTGGAAACACCATATATTTT. Full variable domain (missing parts from reference TRBV5-1 and TRBJ1-3): KAGVTQTPRYLIKTRGQQVTLSCSPISGHRSVSWYQQTPGQGLQFLFEYFSETQRNKGNFPGRFSGRQFSNSRSEMNVSTLELGDSALYLCASSYGGSSGNTIYFGEGSWLTVV.

This clone came up once. This chain uses TRBV3-1 (or the pseudogene TRBV3-2) with TRBJ1-1; 7 bases agree with TRBD1. Trimming cost V 4 bases and J 3 bases; bases outside gene matches: 2. Germline assignment: CDR1 LGHDT and CDR2 YNNKEL (reference sequence). The CDR3 consists of 13 residues. The CDR3 protein is CASSRGTDTEAFF. CDR3 nucleotides: TGTGCCAGCAGCCGGGGGACAGACACTGAAGCTTTCTTT.

J is TRBJ1-1 and V is TRBV7-2; the match to TRBD1 covers 8 bases. The CDR3 loop spans 14 amino acids. Per the germline V gene, CDR1 is SGHTA and CDR2 is FQGNSA. V lost 3 bases to trimming and J lost 1 base; unmatched junction nucleotides: 1. In DNA, the CDR3 is TGTGCCAGCAGCTTTGACAGGGGGAACACTGAAGCTTTCTTT. Protein product: CASSFDRGNTEAFF.

The chain couples TRBV5-8 to TRBJ2-1, with D maybe TRBD1 (6 bases). CDR1 SGHTS and CDR2 YDEGEE come from the germline V gene. Between the trimmed V and J ends, which lost 5 bases and 14 bases, there was a span of 29 bases. The CDR3 length is 16 residues. The CDR3 DNA reads as TGTGCCAGCAGGACCGGACAGCTCTCAAGAAAGGTAGCCGAGTTCTTC. It encodes CASRTGQLSRKVAEFF.

The V and J genes are TRBV10-2 and TRBJ1-2, with a weak D call TRBD1 (6 bases). The CDR3 has 13 amino acids. Per germline, CDR1 WSHSY and CDR2 SAAADI. The ends were cut back, 2 bases at V and 6 bases at J, with 10 bases in the middle. DNA for the CDR3: TGCGCCAGCAGTGAGCCCGGGGGCCATGGCTACACCTTC. Its protein is CASSEPGGHGYTF.

The chain couples TRBV5-3 to TRBJ1-2; D might be TRBD1 (5 bases). TRBV5-3 is recorded as an ORF, its role being uncertain. Trimming stripped 1 base from V and 1 base from J, with 11 bases between. The CDR3 is made up of 15 amino acids. DNA for the CDR3: TGTGCCAGAAGCTTGCTGGCAGGGATTAACTATGGCTACACCTTC. It translates to CARSLLAGINYGYTF.

This clone has more than one count but fewer than ten. The chain has TRBV4-3 and TRBJ1-2, with D uncertain. CDR1 and CDR2 (germline): LGHNA, YSLEER. V was pared by 0 bases and J by 4 bases, with 9 bases between. The CDR3 runs 14 residues. The chain's CDR3 is CASSQDAKGYGYTF. The CDR3 DNA sequence: TGCGCCAGCAGCCAAGATGCCAAGGGCTATGGCTACACCTTC.

The V and J genes are TRBV2 and TRBJ2-1, with D uncertain. From germline, CDR1 is SNHLY and CDR2 FYNNEI. Trimming took off 7 bases at V and 6 bases at J, with 16 bases between the two ends. The CDR3 length is 14 residues. Written as DNA, the CDR3 is TGTGCCAGCAAGGCTCCCCAGTTAGTCAATGAGCAGTTCTTC. Its translation: CASKAPQLVNEQFF.

This clone was counted only a few times. The chain couples TRBV18 to TRBJ1-4; TRBD1 might be the D (5 bases). Germline assignment: CDR1 KGHSH and CDR2 LQKENI. This CDR3 is built from 17 residues. V lost 4 bases and J 0 bases, leaving 15 bases between the germline ends. CDR3 sequence: CASSRGVSAATNEKLFF. For the CDR3, the DNA is TGTGCCAGCTCACGAGGGGTCTCAGCGGCAACTAATGAAAAACTGTTTTTT. The full variable domain, with the rest looked up from reference TRBV18 and TRBJ1-4, is NAGVMQNPRHLVRRRGQEARLRCSPMKGHSHVYWYRQLPEEGLKFMVYLQKENIIDESGMPKERFSAEFPKEGPSILRIQQVVRGDSAAYFCASSRGVSAATNEKLFFGSGTQLSVL.

This clone was seen a handful of times. This chain links TRBV30 with TRBJ1-2, with 10 bases aligning to TRBD1. CDR3 size: 12 residues. J gave up 7 bases and V 1 base, and 0 bases lay outside the gene matches. CDR1 GTSNPN and CDR2 SVGIG come from the germline V gene (reference sequence). The CDR3 nucleotides are TGTGCCTGGAGTGGGACAGGGGGTGGCTACACCTTC. This gives the protein CAWSGTGGGYTF. The full variable domain, completed using reference TRBV30 and TRBJ1-2, is SQTIHQWPATLVQPVGSPLSLECTVEGTSNPNLYWYRQAAGRGLQLLFYSVGIGQISSEVPQNLSASRPQDRQFILSSKKLLLSDSGFYLCAWSGTGGGYTFGSGTRLTVV.

The rearrangement uses TRBV5-1 and TRBJ1-2; D possibly corresponds to TRBD1 (6 bases). Trimming removed 0 bases from V and 8 bases from J, with 20 bases in between. Germline-derived CDR1 and CDR2 are SGHRS and YFSETQ. This CDR3 is 16 amino acids long. CDR3 in amino acids: CASSLDPQGLAGGYTF. The CDR3 DNA is TGCGCCAGCAGCTTGGACCCGCAGGGGCTGGCCGGGGGCTACACCTTC.

The V call is TRBV6-2 or TRBV6-3, the J call TRBJ2-6; D is uncertain. This CDR3 region has 15 residues. Trimming removed 0 bases from V and 1 base from J, with 4 bases in between. The germline V gene has CDR1 MNHEY and CDR2 SVGEGT. The CDR3: CASSYSGSGANVLTF. The CDR3 bases are TGTGCCAGCAGTTACTCAGGATCTGGGGCCAACGTCCTGACTTTC.

The chain recombines TRBV3-1 (or the pseudogene TRBV3-2) with TRBJ1-2; 7 nucleotides agree with TRBD1. With V trimmed by 1 base and J by 4 bases, 9 bases remained unmatched. This CDR3 is built from 16 residues. Germline V gives CDR1 LGHDT, CDR2 YNNKEL (reference sequence). The CDR3 region is CASSQARGQFLYGYTF. CDR3 DNA: TGTGCCAGCAGCCAAGCCCGGGGACAGTTCCTCTATGGCTACACCTTC.

The genes are TRBV21-1 and TRBJ2-2; the table assigns TRBD2, which was not confirmed against the DNA. TRBV21-1 is given as a pseudogene. The length of the CDR3 is 15 residues. The CDR3 loop is CASSNSDRVSGELFF. The CDR3 DNA sequence: TGTGCCAGCAGCAATTCAGACCGGGTCTCCGGGGAGCTGTTTTTT.

The chain couples TRBV27 to TRBJ2-2; TRBD1 matches at 9 bases. V gave up 6 bases and J gave up 5 bases; unmatched junction bases: 4. Germline CDR1 and CDR2: MNHEY and SMNVEV (reference sequence). There are 14 residues in the CDR3. The CDR3 sequence: CASSMDRGTGELFF. In DNA, the CDR3 is TGTGCCAGCAGCATGGACAGGGGTACCGGGGAGCTGTTTTTT.

CDR3 sequence: CASSYFRTGRETQYF. CDR3 coding DNA: TGTGCCAGCAGTTACTTCAGGACAGGGCGGGAGACCCAGTACTTC. The V gene is TRBV6-5, the J gene TRBJ2-5, with 8 bases that match TRBD1. The V segment lost 1 base and the J segment 5 bases; nucleotides outside the gene matches: 6. CDR3 length: 15 residues. Germline V CDR1 and CDR2: MNHEY, SVGAGI.

The CDR3 coding sequence is TGTGCCAGCTCACCAGCTAGCGGGAACACCGGGGAGCTGTTTTTT. Protein: CASSPASGNTGELFF. The chain combines TRBV18 with TRBJ2-2; 7 bases agree with TRBD2. The CDR3 consists of 15 residues. With V trimmed by 2 bases and J by 1 base, 1 base remained unmatched. CDR1 is KGHSH and CDR2 is LQKENI in the germline V gene. The full variable domain, rest sourced from reference TRBV18 and TRBJ2-2, is NAGVMQNPRHLVRRRGQEARLRCSPMKGHSHVYWYRQLPEEGLKFMVYLQKENIIDESGMPKERFSAEFPKEGPSILRIQQVVRGDSAAYFCASSPASGNTGELFFGEGSRLTVL.

V is TRBV9 and J is TRBJ1-6; D gene unclear. CDR1 SGDLS and CDR2 YYNGEE come from the germline V gene. V lost 5 bases and J 7 bases, leaving 13 bases between the germline ends. This CDR3 spans 14 amino acids. This CDR3 is CASSKGSGNSPLHF. CDR3 coding DNA: TGTGCCAGCAGTAAAGGGTCTGGGAATTCACCCCTCCACTTT. The whole variable domain, remainder taken from reference TRBV9 and TRBJ1-6, is DSGVTQTPKHLITATGQRVTLRCSPRSGDLSVYWYQQSLDQGLQFLIQYYNGEERAKGNILERFSAQQFPDLHSELNLSSLELGDSALYFCASSKGSGNSPLHFGNGTRLTVT.

This chain links TRBV6-5 with TRBJ1-6, with D possibly matching TRBD1 (6 bases). The germline CDR1 and CDR2 sequences are MNHEY and SVGAGI. There are 16 residues in the CDR3. V was pared by 0 bases and J by 2 bases, with 8 bases between. The CDR3 nucleotides read TGTGCCAGCAGTTACTCGGACAGAACCTATAATTCACCCCTCCACTTT. The encoded protein is CASSYSDRTYNSPLHF.

The chain employs TRBV18 and TRBJ2-2; possible D gene TRBD2, 5 bases. V lost 4 bases to trimming and J lost 6 bases, with 18 bases between them. The CDR3 extends over 16 amino acids. CDR1 is KGHSH, CDR2 LQKENI, per germline. In DNA, the CDR3 is TGTGCCAGCTCACGGTTCGGAGGATTTACCCCCGGGGAGCTGTTTTTT. Its protein is CASSRFGGFTPGELFF.

This chain links TRBV3-1 (or the pseudogene TRBV3-2) with TRBJ1-1; perhaps TRBD1 as D (5 bases). The CDR3 has 19 amino acids. Deletions cut 0 bases from V and 3 bases from J, with 23 bases between. Germline CDR1 reads LGHDT; CDR2 reads YNNKEL (reference sequence). This CDR3 reads CASSQDGRGVLSRDTEAFF. The CDR3 DNA follows: TGTGCCAGCAGCCAAGACGGACGGGGCGTCTTGTCTAGGGACACTGAAGCTTTCTTT.

The rearrangement links TRBV6-5 to TRBJ1-2; the D is unclear. The germline V gene encodes CDR1 MNHEY and CDR2 SVGAGI. V lost 6 bases and J lost 3, with 11 bases in between. The CDR3 spans 13 residues. In DNA form, the CDR3 reads TGTGCCAGCAGCCCCCGGAGTTACTATGGCTACACCTTC. The encoded protein is CASSPRSYYGYTF.

The V call is TRBV5-1, the J call TRBJ1-6; D might be TRBD1 (5 bases). The CDR3 covers 16 residues. Looked up from germline, CDR1 is SGHRS and CDR2 is YFSETQ. The V end was cut by 5 bases, the J end by 0 bases, with 12 bases between. This CDR3 reads CASRPQGSSYNSPLHF. The CDR3, as DNA: TGCGCCAGCAGACCCCAGGGAAGCTCCTATAATTCACCCCTCCACTTT.

The rearrangement joins TRBV6-2 or TRBV6-3 to TRBJ1-2; perhaps TRBD1 as D (5 bases). V lost 5 bases and J 4 bases, leaving 11 bases between the germline ends. Germline V gene sequence: CDR1 MNHEY, CDR2 SVGEGT. The length of the CDR3 is 13 residues. The CDR3: CASSPDRLYGYTF. The CDR3 coding sequence is TGTGCCAGCAGTCCCGACAGACTCTATGGCTACACCTTC.

The chain is built from TRBV2 and TRBJ1-6; D ambiguous. The CDR3 sequence is 13 residues long. Trimming pared 8 bases from V and 7 bases from J, leaving 12 bases between. Germline CDR1 SNHLY, CDR2 FYNNEI. The CDR3 region is CASGGIGNSPLHF. The CDR3 nucleotides are TGTGCCAGCGGAGGGATAGGCAATTCACCCCTCCACTTT.

The chain employs TRBV3-1 (or the pseudogene TRBV3-2) and TRBJ1-6; no firm D call. CDR1 is LGHDT and CDR2 is YNNKEL in the germline V gene (reference sequence). The CDR3 covers 15 residues. V dropped 1 base and J dropped 7 bases, with 11 bases sitting between them. The DNA of the CDR3 is TGTGCCAGCAGCCAAGGCGGGGTTTCGAATTCACCCCTCCACTTT. This translates into CASSQGGVSNSPLHF.